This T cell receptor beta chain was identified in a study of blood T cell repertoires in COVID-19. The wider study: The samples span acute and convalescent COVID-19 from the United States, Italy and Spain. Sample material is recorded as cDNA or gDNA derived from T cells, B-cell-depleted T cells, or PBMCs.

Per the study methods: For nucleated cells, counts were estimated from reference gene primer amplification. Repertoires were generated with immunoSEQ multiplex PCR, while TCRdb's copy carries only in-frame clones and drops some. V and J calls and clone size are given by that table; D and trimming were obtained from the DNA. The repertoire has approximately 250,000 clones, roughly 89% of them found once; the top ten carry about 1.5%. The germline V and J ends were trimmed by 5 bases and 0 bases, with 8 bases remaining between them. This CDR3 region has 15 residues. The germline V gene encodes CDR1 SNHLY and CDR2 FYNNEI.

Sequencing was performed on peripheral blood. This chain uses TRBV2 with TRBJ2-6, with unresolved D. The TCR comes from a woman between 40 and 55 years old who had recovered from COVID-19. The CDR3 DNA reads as TGTGCCAGCAGTCGTTTGAGCTCTGGGGCCAACGTCCTGACTTTC. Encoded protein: CASSRLSSGANVLTF. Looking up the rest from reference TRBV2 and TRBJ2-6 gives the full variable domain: EPEVTQTPSHQVTQMGQEVILRCVPISNHLYFYWYRQILGQKVEFLVSFYNNEISEKSEIFDDQFSVERPDGSNFTLKIRSTKLEDSAMYFCASSRLSSGANVLTFGAGSRLTVL.